This passage covers 28 T cell receptor beta chains from one sample sequenced in a study of shared clonotypes between healthy human individuals. TCRdb's table, derived via immunoSEQ multiplex PCR, lists solely in-frame clones and lacks some. The top ten hold under 0.25% of the sample, which has under 1 million clones, about 96% seen once. The naive CD8 subset, CD45RO-negative cells positively selected for CCR7, excluded terminally differentiated effector memory CD45RA+ cells. Sequencing was performed on naive CD8+ T cells sorted from blood. The receptors were sampled from a man between 25 and 39 years old in good health.

Turning to this clone: The sample carries other DNA sequences with the same CDR3. V and J are TRBV7-9 and TRBJ2-1; D is unclear. The V end was cut by 5 bases, the J end by 4 bases, with 3 bases between. Germline V lookup: CDR1 SEHNR, CDR2 FQNEAQ (reference sequence). CDR3 length: 11 amino acids. The DNA for the CDR3 is TGTGCCAGCAGCGTATACAATGAGCAGTTCTTC. This gives the protein CASSVYNEQFF.

This clone was counted once. This chain connects TRBV29-1 to TRBJ2-7; D perhaps matches TRBD1 (5 bases). CDR3 length: 12 amino acids. V was trimmed by 4 bases and J by 5 bases, leaving 12 bases between them. The V gene's germline CDR1 is SQVTM and CDR2 ANQGSEA. The DNA for the CDR3 is TGCAGCGTTGTGCATCAGGGCCACGAGCAGTACTTC. It is translated as CSVVHQGHEQYF.

The CDR3 DNA sequence: TGTGCCAGCAGCCCCCGGGAAGGGGGCTTAGATACGCAGTATTTT. Protein: CASSPREGGLDTQYF. This chain connects TRBV9 to TRBJ2-3; 7 bases are shared with TRBD1. Trimming at V came to 4 bases and at J to 5 bases, leaving 10 bases not matched to a gene. CDR1 and CDR2 from the germline V gene are SGDLS and YYNGEE. CDR3 size: 15 residues.

J is TRBJ1-4 and V is TRBV30; D perhaps matches TRBD1 (5 bases). The CDR3 runs to 14 residues. Trimming stripped 3 bases from V and 7 bases from J, with 15 bases between. CDR1 and CDR2 from the germline V gene are GTSNPN and SVGIG (reference sequence). CDR3: CAWSGPTGLEKLFF. CDR3 sequence (DNA): TGTGCCTGGAGCGGCCCGACGGGGCTTGAAAAACTGTTTTTT. The full variable domain, in which reference TRBV30 and TRBJ1-4 provide the parts outside the CDR3, is SQTIHQWPATLVQPVGSPLSLECTVEGTSNPNLYWYRQAAGRGLQLLFYSVGIGQISSEVPQNLSASRPQDRQFILSSKKLLLSDSGFYLCAWSGPTGLEKLFFGSGTQLSVL.

V gene TRBV27 combines with J gene TRBJ2-1, with D unclear. Germline assignment: CDR1 MNHEY and CDR2 SMNVEV (reference sequence). This CDR3 contains 12 residues. V was cut by 1 base and J by 8 bases, with 6 bases left in between. The CDR3 DNA reads as TGTGCCAGCAGTTTATTAAGCGATGAGCAGTTCTTC. Translated, it gives CASSLLSDEQFF.

V is TRBV15 and J is TRBJ1-2; possibly TRBD1 for D (6 bases). The CDR3 totals 14 residues. Trimming left V 0 bases short and J 7 bases short, with 12 bases between. In germline, CDR1 is LNHNV, CDR2 YYDKDF (reference sequence). The CDR3 reads CATSRDLGAGGYTF. CDR3 DNA: TGTGCCACCAGCAGAGATTTGGGGGCAGGTGGCTACACCTTC.

The V and J genes are TRBV9 and TRBJ2-1; no clear D gene. The CDR3 totals 14 residues. Germline-derived CDR1 and CDR2 are SGDLS and YYNGEE. Trimming pared 5 bases from V and 0 bases from J, leaving 9 bases between. The chain's CDR3 is CASRGSGSYNEQFF. The CDR3 DNA reads as TGTGCCAGCAGGGGCTCCGGCTCCTACAATGAGCAGTTCTTC. The entire variable domain, with the rest obtained from reference TRBV9 and TRBJ2-1, is as follows: DSGVTQTPKHLITATGQRVTLRCSPRSGDLSVYWYQQSLDQGLQFLIQYYNGEERAKGNILERFSAQQFPDLHSELNLSSLELGDSALYFCASRGSGSYNEQFFGPGTRLTVL.

The chain joins TRBV25-1 to TRBJ1-2; D gene uncertain. The CDR3 is made up of 14 amino acids. The germline V gene encodes CDR1 MGHDK and CDR2 SYGVNS. Trimming took 4 bases from V and 7 from J, leaving 16 bases between them. CDR3 in DNA: TGTGCCAGCAGTGTAGGGAAATTATATGGTGGCTACACCTTC. As protein: CASSVGKLYGGYTF.

This clone was found once. The gene calls are TRBV5-1 and TRBJ2-1; D tentatively fits TRBD1 or TRBD2 (5 bases each). The germline gives CDR1 SGHRS, CDR2 YFSETQ. The CDR3 extends over 14 amino acids. Trimming removed 3 bases from V and 6 bases from J, with 13 bases in between. CDR3 bases: TGCGCCAGCAGCTCGGGCCGGGGCCCCAATGAGCAGTTCTTC. The encoded protein is CASSSGRGPNEQFF.

V usage is TRBV15 and J usage is TRBJ2-2; 11 positions agree with TRBD2. V lost 3 bases, J lost 6 bases, and 6 bases stayed unmatched. Germline V CDR1 and CDR2: LNHNV, YYDKDF (reference sequence). The length of the CDR3 is 16 residues. The CDR3 reads CATSSPSGRMAGELFF. The DNA for the CDR3 is TGTGCCACCAGCAGCCCTAGCGGGAGGATGGCCGGGGAGCTGTTTTTT. The variable domain in full, completed from reference TRBV15 and TRBJ2-2, reads DAMVIQNPRYQVTQFGKPVTLSCSQTLNHNVMYWYQQKSSQAPKLLFHYYDKDFNNEADTPDNFQSRRPNTSFCFLDIRSPGLGDTAMYLCATSSPSGRMAGELFFGEGSRLTVL.

The chain employs TRBV15 and TRBJ2-1; 10 positions match TRBD1. The J segment lost 7 bases and the V segment lost 5 bases, leaving 20 bases of the junction unmatched. The germline CDR1 and CDR2 sequences are LNHNV and YYDKDF (reference sequence). CDR3 size: 19 residues. CDR3 nucleotides: TGTGCCACCAGCGAATCGACAGGGGGCGGGACCCTAATTACAAATGAGCAGTTCTTC. Residues: CATSESTGGGTLITNEQFF.

V and J are TRBV2 and TRBJ2-2; D assignment may be TRBD1 or TRBD2 (6 bases each). Germline assignment: CDR1 SNHLY and CDR2 FYNNEI. This CDR3 spans 15 amino acids. Trimming pared 6 bases from V and 5 bases from J, leaving 16 bases between. CDR3 sequence reads: CASSHRQAGTGELFF. The CDR3 DNA reads TGTGCCAGCAGCCACCGACAGGCGGGGACCGGGGAGCTGTTTTTT.

V is TRBV7-2 and J is TRBJ2-3, with D tentatively TRBD1 or TRBD2 (5 bases each). Trimming took off 1 base at V and 0 bases at J, with 8 bases between the two ends. Germline V gene sequence: CDR1 SGHTA, CDR2 FQGNSA. CDR3 length equals 15 residues. The DNA for the CDR3 is TGTGCCAGCAGCTTAGGGGGGATTAGCACAGATACGCAGTATTTT. Protein product: CASSLGGISTDTQYF.

In regard to this clone: Additional DNA sequences in this sample encode the identical CDR3. This chain joins TRBV9 and TRBJ1-1, with D perhaps matching TRBD1 (5 bases). Germline V lookup: CDR1 SGDLS, CDR2 YYNGEE. The V end lost 0 bases, the J end lost 0 bases, and 6 bases lay between the germline ends. The CDR3 totals 14 residues. The DNA for the CDR3 is TGTGCCAGCAGCGTAGGGGGGGTGAACACTGAAGCTTTCTTT. Its protein product is CASSVGGVNTEAFF.

In this sample, this clone turned up once. The V and J genes are TRBV7-2 and TRBJ2-3; D gene ambiguous. Trimming removed 3 bases from V and 0 bases from J, with 13 bases in between. CDR3 size: 16 residues. The germline V gene encodes CDR1 SGHTA and CDR2 FQGNSA. Here the CDR3 DNA reads TGTGCCAGCAGCTTCAGGCCCCTCCTTAGCACAGATACGCAGTATTTT. It translates to CASSFRPLLSTDTQYF.

V is TRBV7-2 and J is TRBJ1-1; 8 bases fit TRBD1. This CDR3 contains 15 residues. V dropped 5 bases and J dropped 0; count of bases not matched to a gene: 5. Germline assignment: CDR1 SGHTA and CDR2 FQGNSA. CDR3 region: CASSMTGVLNTEAFF. The DNA of the CDR3 is TGTGCCAGCAGCATGACAGGGGTTTTGAACACTGAAGCTTTCTTT.

The gene calls are TRBV29-1 and TRBJ2-7, with TRBD1 as a possible D gene (6 bases). This CDR3 comprises 12 residues. V gave up 3 bases and J gave up 6 bases, with 12 bases separating them. CDR1 is SQVTM and CDR2 is ANQGSEA in the germline V gene. The CDR3 protein is CSVDWGQGEQYF. The CDR3 coding sequence is TGCAGCGTTGATTGGGGGCAGGGCGAGCAGTACTTC.

V usage is TRBV28 and J usage is TRBJ2-7, with D perhaps matching TRBD2 (5 bases). Germline values: CDR1 MDHEN, CDR2 SYDVKM. This CDR3 comprises 13 residues. V was shortened by 6 bases and J by 1 base, with 10 bases between the two germline ends. The CDR3 nucleotides are TGTGCCAGCAGAGGACTGAAATCCTACGAGCAGTACTTC. Its translation is CASRGLKSYEQYF.

The chain links TRBV7-9 to TRBJ2-2; D remains ambiguous. The germline V gene encodes CDR1 SEHNR and CDR2 FQNEAQ (reference sequence). The CDR3 consists of 13 residues. V was pared by 5 bases and J by 5 bases, with 9 bases between. Here the CDR3 reads CASSVPRTGELFF. In nucleotides, the CDR3 is TGTGCCAGCAGCGTCCCCCGGACCGGGGAGCTGTTTTTT.

This clone occurred once. The genes are TRBV6-1 and TRBJ2-7; 7 bases map to TRBD1. After removal of 7 bases from V and 2 bases from J, the junction contained 11 bases not matched to a gene. Germline V lookup: CDR1 MNHNS, CDR2 SASEGT. This CDR3 is built from 15 residues. CDR3 DNA: TGTGCCAGCACCTCGAGAGGGACAGTCACCTACGAGCAGTACTTC. As protein: CASTSRGTVTYEQYF.

The gene calls are TRBV5-6 and TRBJ2-1, with 9 bases matching TRBD1. V was pared by 0 bases and J by 7 bases, with 5 bases of the junction left unmatched. Germline V gene lookup returns CDR1 SGHDT and CDR2 YYEEEE. The CDR3 spans 15 residues. This CDR3 is CASSLAGTGLNEQFF. CDR3 nucleotide sequence: TGTGCCAGCAGCTTGGCCGGGACAGGGTTGAATGAGCAGTTCTTC.

This chain uses TRBV13 with TRBJ2-2, with TRBD2 matching over 13 bases. Looked up from germline, CDR1 is PRHDT and CDR2 is FYEKMQ (reference sequence). The CDR3 sequence is 17 residues long. V shed 5 bases, J shed 6 bases, and the junction held 9 bases outside the gene matches. Here the CDR3 DNA reads TGTGCCAGCAGCGAACTAGCGGGAGGGCCGTTGGCCGGGGAGCTGTTTTTT. It translates to CASSELAGGPLAGELFF.

CDR3 amino acids: CASSIREDQETQYF. CDR3 nucleotide sequence: TGTGCCAGTAGTATCCGGGAGGACCAAGAGACCCAGTACTTC. The rearrangement links TRBV19 to TRBJ2-5, with 7 bases matching TRBD2. V gave up 3 bases and J gave up 0 bases; unmatched junction bases: 1. The CDR3 has 14 amino acids. The V gene's germline CDR1 is LNHDA and CDR2 SQIVND (reference sequence).

The J gene is TRBJ2-1, the V gene TRBV11-2; unclear D gene. The CDR3 consists of 13 residues. Per the germline V gene, CDR1 is SGHAT and CDR2 is FQNNGV. V was shortened by 11 bases and J by 6 bases, with 17 bases between the two germline ends. The CDR3 DNA follows: TGTGCCGTCGAACTAAACGTACGCAATGAGCAGTTCTTC. Encoded protein: CAVELNVRNEQFF. The variable domain in full, completed from reference TRBV11-2 and TRBJ2-1, reads EAGVAQSPRYKIIEKRQSVAFWCNPISGHATLYWYQQILGQGPKLLIQFQNNGVVDDSQLPKDRFSAERLKGVDSTLKIQPAKLEDSAVYLCAVELNVRNEQFFGPGTRLTVL.

The chain is built from TRBV29-1 and TRBJ2-5; 10 bases line up with TRBD2. V gave up 4 bases and J gave up 5 bases; unmatched junction bases: 13. The CDR3 has 16 residues. The germline gives CDR1 SQVTM, CDR2 ANQGSEA. The CDR3 sequence: CSVAGTSLAGEETQYF. The CDR3 DNA sequence: TGCAGCGTTGCTGGAACATCCCTAGCGGGAGAGGAGACCCAGTACTTC.

V gene TRBV27 combines with J gene TRBJ1-1; D is undetermined. The CDR3 has 14 amino acids. Trimming cost V 5 bases and J 4 bases, with 14 bases left between them. Per germline, CDR1 MNHEY and CDR2 SMNVEV (reference sequence). CDR3: CASSQRVVGTEAFF. CDR3 in DNA: TGTGCCAGCAGTCAAAGGGTAGTAGGCACTGAAGCTTTCTTT.

J is TRBJ2-7 and V is TRBV5-1; the D is unclear. Trimming took 0 bases from V and 6 from J, leaving 10 bases between them. Germline CDR1 is SGHRS and CDR2 is YFSETQ. The CDR3 extends over 13 amino acids. In DNA, the CDR3 is TGCGCCAGCAGCTTGGCCTCGGAGCGCGAGCAGTACTTC. Its translation: CASSLASEREQYF.

J is TRBJ2-2 and V is TRBV6-6; a weak D match, TRBD2 (6 bases). Germline V gene data show CDR1 as MNHNY and CDR2 as SVGAGI (reference sequence). This CDR3 is built from 11 residues. The ends were cut back, 11 bases at V and 7 bases at J, with 11 bases in the middle. DNA for the CDR3: TGTGCCGGGGGACTTGGCGGGGAGCTGTTTTTT. Its translation is CAGGLGGELFF.